The present entry profiles one TCR beta chain with its context. Its antigen is not known. This entry comes from a study of ipilimumab plus nivolumab after autologous stem cell transplantation. Study findings and constraints: The authors say TCR, Treg and microbiome findings warrant further study.

Through week 26, nivolumab 3 mg/kg IV was given weeks 1, 4, 7, 10, then biweekly. Here immunoSEQ multiplex PCR was the method, and the copy in TCRdb shows in-frame clones only, minus some. The table has approximately 80,000 clones, 83% seen once. This material consisted of PBMCs, taken in a trial of ipilimumab plus nivolumab as post-transplant consolidation. This clonotype was obtained from a male donor with diffuse large B-cell lymphoma.

This CDR3 is CASSYREFEWETQYF. The CDR3, as DNA: TGCGCCAGCAGTTACAGGGAGTTCGAGTGGGAGACCCAGTACTTC. The chain is built from TRBV5-1 and TRBJ2-5, with D perhaps TRBD1 (6 bases). The V end was cut by 5 bases, the J end by 5 bases, with 19 bases between. In germline, CDR1 is SGHRS, CDR2 YFSETQ. The length of the CDR3 is 15 residues.